This passage covers 21 T cell receptor beta chains from one sample sequenced in a study of T cell repertoires in cytomegalovirus infection. Their recognized antigens are unknown. TCRdb redid the calling of the reads with MiXCR, one entry per CDR3 protein. There are a few hundred thousand distinct CDR3 sequences in the sample; approximately 46% occur only once, and 35% to 50% lies in the top ten. Sequences were derived from cultured PBMCs, sampled from culture after CMV antigen stimulation. Every receptor here comes from a human donor in good health (CMV status not recorded). Some clones in this sample may be carry-over from other donors' samples.

CDR3 region: CSATEPGRENTEAFF. The CDR3, as DNA: TGCAGTGCCACTGAACCGGGACGGGAGAACACTGAAGCTTTCTTT. The chain couples TRBV20-1 to TRBJ1-1; a weak D match, TRBD1 (5 bases). V was clipped by 6 bases and J by 1 base, with 18 bases between them. Germline V gene data show CDR1 as DFQATT and CDR2 as SNEGSKA (reference sequence). This CDR3 contains 15 residues.

The table lists this clonotype with a few counts. The CDR3 region is CASSLVGGTRGRSYNEQFF. The CDR3 DNA reads TGTGCCAGCAGCTTAGTAGGGGGCACGCGGGGCCGCTCCTACAATGAGCAGTTCTTC. The J gene is TRBJ2-1, the V gene TRBV7-9, with TRBD1 as a possible D gene (7 bases). V lost 1 base, J lost 0 bases, and 19 bases lay in between. The CDR3 contains 19 residues. CDR1 is SEHNR, CDR2 FQNEAQ, per germline (reference sequence).

This chain connects TRBV12-3 or TRBV12-4 to TRBJ2-3, with D hard to call. Trimming shortened V by 3 bases and J by 1 base, and 11 bases separated the two germline ends. The CDR3 is made up of 15 amino acids. CDR3 sequence: CASSLRGVGTDTQYF. The CDR3 DNA follows: TGTGCCAGCAGTTTGCGCGGCGTGGGCACAGATACGCAGTATTTT.

The chain combines TRBV29-1 with TRBJ2-7, with D possibly being TRBD1 or TRBD2 (5 bases each). The germline CDR1 and CDR2 sequences are SQVTM and ANQGSEA. The CDR3 sequence is 13 residues long. The chain's CDR3 is CTPDRDALYEQYF. The CDR3 DNA is TGCACCCCCGACCGGGACGCACTCTACGAGCAGTACTTC.

The chain's CDR3 is CASSFWGSNTGELFF. In DNA, the CDR3 is TGTGCCAGCAGCTTCTGGGGGTCGAACACCGGGGAGCTGTTTTTT. The rearrangement links TRBV11-2 to TRBJ2-2; D could derive from TRBD1 or TRBD2 (5 bases each). CDR1 is SGHAT and CDR2 is FQNNGV in the germline V gene. The V end was cut by 3 bases, the J end by 0 bases, with 8 bases between. CDR3 length: 15 amino acids.

The CDR3 nucleotides are TGCAGTGCTATAAGAGGGGACATACTCTACGAGCAGTACTTC. Amino acid sequence: CSAIRGDILYEQYF. The chain has TRBV20-1 and TRBJ2-7; tentative D call: TRBD1 (6 bases). The V end was cut by 4 bases, the J end by 3 bases, with 16 bases between. The CDR3 loop spans 14 amino acids. Germline assignment: CDR1 DFQATT and CDR2 SNEGSKA (reference sequence).

This chain links TRBV6-2 or TRBV6-3 with TRBJ2-7; D is tentatively TRBD1 or TRBD2 (5 bases each). Trimming took off 5 bases at V and 11 bases at J, with 13 bases between the two ends. Germline-derived CDR1 and CDR2 are MNHEY and SVGEGT. The CDR3 runs 11 residues. The CDR3: CASSPPGRKYF. The CDR3 region has the DNA TGTGCCAGCAGTCCACCGGGACGAAAGTACTTC.

This clonotype was detected a few times. The chain carries TRBV4-1 and TRBJ1-5; D ambiguous. There are 18 residues in the CDR3. With 0 bases removed from V and 0 bases from J, the gap between germline ends came to 15 bases. Germline lookup yields CDR1 MGHRA and CDR2 YSYEKL. The DNA for the CDR3 is TGCGCCAGCAGCCAAGATTTCTCCAGGATATATAGCAATCAGCCCCAGCATTTT. Its protein is CASSQDFSRIYSNQPQHF.

The J gene is TRBJ2-5, the V gene TRBV27, with 9 bases that match TRBD1. Germline CDR1 MNHEY, CDR2 SMNVEV (reference sequence). V shed 9 bases and J 4 bases; nucleotides not matched to a gene: 15. CDR3 size: 16 residues. This chain's CDR3 is CASKQGAIGPGETQYF. For the CDR3, the DNA is TGTGCCAGTAAACAGGGGGCGATTGGGCCCGGAGAGACCCAGTACTTC.

The J gene is TRBJ2-5, the V gene TRBV7-9; 7 nucleotides match TRBD2. Germline V gives CDR1 SEHNR, CDR2 FQNEAQ (reference sequence). The CDR3 loop spans 11 amino acids. V was clipped by 2 bases and J by 9 bases; unmatched bases: 0. CDR3 sequence: CASSLRGAQYF. Here the CDR3 DNA reads TGTGCCAGCAGCTTACGGGGGGCCCAGTACTTC. The entire variable domain, with the rest obtained from reference TRBV7-9 and TRBJ2-5, is as follows: DTGVSQNPRHKITKRGQNVTFRCDPISEHNRLYWYRQTLGQGPEFLTYFQNEAQLEKSRLLSDRFSAERPKGSFSTLEIQRTEQGDSAMYLCASSLRGAQYFGPGTRLLVL.

This clonotype has more than one count but fewer than ten. V is TRBV6-1 and J is TRBJ2-1, with TRBD2 matching 15 bases. CDR3 length: 15 amino acids. Germline loops: CDR1 MNHNS, CDR2 SASEGT. V trimming: 6 bases; J trimming: 8 bases; junction bases outside the gene matches: 5. This CDR3 is CASRLGLAGGYEQFF. CDR3 DNA sequence: TGTGCCAGCAGACTGGGACTAGCGGGAGGCTATGAGCAGTTCTTC.

This clonotype was detected many times. The chain couples TRBV7-2 to TRBJ1-5; no reliable D call. CDR3 size: 15 residues. CDR1 is SGHTA, CDR2 FQGNSA, per germline. Trimming stripped 2 bases from V and 0 bases from J, with 8 bases between. The CDR3 loop reads CASSLKFDSNQPQHF. For the CDR3, the DNA is TGTGCCAGCAGCTTAAAGTTTGATAGCAATCAGCCCCAGCATTTT. Using reference TRBV7-2 and TRBJ1-5 for the parts outside the CDR3, the full variable domain is GAGVSQSPSNKVTEKGKDVELRCDPISGHTALYWYRQSLGQGLEFLIYFQGNSAPDKSGLPSDRFSAERTGGSVSTLTIQRTQQEDSAVYLCASSLKFDSNQPQHFGDGTRLSIL.

V gene TRBV7-6 combines with J gene TRBJ2-1; 9 nucleotides match TRBD2. V gave up 2 bases and J gave up 2 bases; unmatched junction bases: 4. This CDR3 has 16 residues. The germline gives CDR1 SGHVS, CDR2 FNYEAQ. The CDR3 sequence is CASSLLAGVTYNEQFF. CDR3 coding DNA: TGTGCCAGCAGCTTATTAGCGGGAGTCACCTACAATGAGCAGTTCTTC. Full variable domain (remainder filled in from reference TRBV7-6 and TRBJ2-1): GAGVSQSPRYKVTKRGQDVALRCDPISGHVSLYWYRQALGQGPEFLTYFNYEAQQDKSGLPNDRFSAERPEGSISTLTIQRTEQRDSAMYRCASSLLAGVTYNEQFFGPGTRLTVL.

The rearrangement links TRBV4-3 to TRBJ2-3; TRBD1 aligns across 8 bases. The CDR3 has 16 residues. Germline lookup yields CDR1 LGHNA and CDR2 YSLEER. After removal of 1 base from V and 5 bases from J, the junction contained 8 bases not matched to a gene. CDR3 sequence: CASSQVGQGSLDTQYF. The CDR3 bases are TGCGCCAGCAGCCAAGTCGGACAGGGAAGTTTAGATACGCAGTATTTT.

This sequence joins TRBV7-2 and TRBJ2-5; 10 bases are shared with TRBD2. Germline V gene lookup returns CDR1 SGHTA and CDR2 FQGNSA. V shed 5 bases, J shed 4 bases, and the junction held 10 bases outside the gene matches. The CDR3 covers 16 residues. CDR3 in amino acids: CASSHRTSGGGETQYF. DNA of the CDR3: TGTGCCAGCAGCCACCGGACTAGCGGAGGGGGAGAGACCCAGTACTTC.

The V and J genes are TRBV11-2 and TRBJ1-3; D is perhaps TRBD1 (6 bases). CDR3 size: 15 residues. The V gene lost 3 bases and the J gene lost 2 bases, with 11 bases spanning the gap. Germline V gene sequence: CDR1 SGHAT, CDR2 FQNNGV. CDR3 loop: CASSFNGGPGNTIYF. CDR3 DNA sequence: TGTGCCAGCAGCTTCAATGGGGGCCCTGGAAACACCATATATTTT.

This chain uses TRBV19 with TRBJ2-5; 8 bases align to TRBD2. CDR1 LNHDA and CDR2 SQIVND come from the germline V gene (reference sequence). V dropped 7 bases and J dropped 2; count of bases not matched to a gene: 3. The CDR3 is made up of 13 amino acids. The CDR3 loop reads CASTSSGQETQYF. DNA for the CDR3: TGTGCCAGTACCTCTAGCGGGCAAGAGACCCAGTACTTC.

The chain recombines TRBV7-2 with TRBJ2-6, with D uncertain. Germline V CDR1 and CDR2: SGHTA, FQGNSA. This CDR3 region has 14 residues. Trimming took off 7 bases at V and 2 bases at J, with 9 bases between the two ends. The CDR3 spells CASMRVTGANVLTF. DNA for the CDR3: TGTGCCAGCATGAGAGTAACTGGGGCCAACGTCCTGACTTTC.

This clonotype has more than one count but fewer than ten. This chain uses TRBV11-2 with TRBJ2-3; the D call may be TRBD1 or TRBD2 (5 bases each). Germline CDR1 and CDR2: SGHAT and FQNNGV. The V end lost 6 bases, the J end lost 4 bases, and 20 bases lay between the germline ends. This CDR3 has 16 residues. This CDR3 reads CASRGRGFAAPDTQYF. CDR3 nucleotides: TGTGCCAGCAGGGGACGGGGCTTTGCGGCCCCAGATACGCAGTATTTT.

This chain uses TRBV6-2 or TRBV6-3 with TRBJ2-2, with D unresolved. Germline lookup yields CDR1 MNHEY and CDR2 SVGEGT. The CDR3 contains 12 residues. Trimming left V 7 bases short and J 0 bases short, with 3 bases between. This CDR3 reads CASTTNTGELFF. DNA for the CDR3: TGTGCCAGCACCACGAACACCGGGGAGCTGTTTTTT.

This chain connects TRBV7-8 to TRBJ1-1; D may be TRBD1 (5 bases). V was cut by 3 bases and J by 0 bases, with 20 bases left in between. The germline V gene encodes CDR1 SGHVS and CDR2 FQNEAQ. This CDR3 spans 18 amino acids. The CDR3 bases are TGTGCCAGCAGCTTGCCCTCCGGTTTGAGGGGAATGAACACTGAAGCTTTCTTT. Encoded protein: CASSLPSGLRGMNTEAFF.